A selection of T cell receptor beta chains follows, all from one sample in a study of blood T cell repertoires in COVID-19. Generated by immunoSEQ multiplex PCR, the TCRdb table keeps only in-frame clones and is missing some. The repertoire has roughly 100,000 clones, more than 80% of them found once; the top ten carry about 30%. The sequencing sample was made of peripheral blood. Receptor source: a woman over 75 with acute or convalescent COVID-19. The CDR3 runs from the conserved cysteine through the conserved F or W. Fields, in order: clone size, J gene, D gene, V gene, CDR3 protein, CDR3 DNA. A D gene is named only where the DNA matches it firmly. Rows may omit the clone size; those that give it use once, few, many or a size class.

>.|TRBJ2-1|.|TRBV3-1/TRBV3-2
CASSQERLATVNNEQFF
TGTGCCAGCAGCCAAGAACGGCTAGCGACAGTAAACAATGAGCAGTTCTTC
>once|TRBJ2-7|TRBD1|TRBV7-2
CASSFSGTGVYEQYF
TGTGCCAGCAGCTTCTCCGGGACAGGGGTCTACGAGCAGTACTTC
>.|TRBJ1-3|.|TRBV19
CASSIGEDSGNTIYF
TGTGCCAGTAGTATTGGGGAAGACAGTGGAAACACCATATATTTT
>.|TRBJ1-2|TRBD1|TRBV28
CASTLTGGVKDGYTF
TGTGCCAGCACTTTGACAGGGGGCGTGAAGGATGGCTACACCTTC
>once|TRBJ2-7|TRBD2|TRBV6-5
CASSYYASGGYEQYF
TGTGCCAGCAGTTACTATGCTAGCGGGGGCTACGAGCAGTACTTC
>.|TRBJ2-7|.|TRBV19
CASSISGEQYF
TGTGCCAGTAGTATCTCCGGCGAGCAGTACTTC
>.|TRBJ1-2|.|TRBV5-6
CASSLGSLPGYTF
TGTGCCAGCAGCTTGGGCAGTCTCCCTGGCTACACCTTC
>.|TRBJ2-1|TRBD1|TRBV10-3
CAISENGDSYNEQFF
TGTGCCATCAGTGAGAACGGGGACAGTTACAATGAGCAGTTCTTC
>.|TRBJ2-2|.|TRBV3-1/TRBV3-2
CASSQDRGARGELFF
TGTGCCAGCAGCCAAGATCGGGGGGCGCGTGGGGAGCTGTTTTTT
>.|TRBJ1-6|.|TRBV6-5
CASSYGGVNSPLHF
TGTGCCAGCAGTTATGGGGGGGTTAATTCACCCCTCCACTTT
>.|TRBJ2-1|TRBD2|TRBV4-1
CASKPRLVAGGQDEQFF
TGCGCCAGCAAGCCAAGATTGGTCGCGGGGGGGCAGGATGAGCAGTTCTTC
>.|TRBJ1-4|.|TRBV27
CASSLMGANEKLFF
TGTGCCAGCAGTTTAATGGGGGCAAACGAAAAACTGTTTTTT
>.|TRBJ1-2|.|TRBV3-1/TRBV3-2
CASSQLQAAGYTF
TGTGCCAGCAGCCAATTACAAGCGGCTGGCTACACCTTC
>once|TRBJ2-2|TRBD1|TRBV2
CASSETGGHTGELFF
TGTGCCAGCAGCGAGACAGGGGGTCACACCGGGGAGCTGTTTTTT
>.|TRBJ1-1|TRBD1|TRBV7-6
CASSLWTGATEAFF
TGTGCCAGCAGCTTATGGACAGGGGCCACTGAAGCTTTCTTT
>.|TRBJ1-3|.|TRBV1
CTSSHSNRGAGNTIYF
TGCACCAGCAGCCATTCCAACAGGGGGGCTGGAAACACCATATATTTT
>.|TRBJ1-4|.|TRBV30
CAWSSELTNEKLFF
TGTGCCTGGAGTTCGGAGTTAACTAATGAAAAACTGTTTTTT
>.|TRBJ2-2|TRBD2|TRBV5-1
CASSWTSGGAVTGELFF
TGCGCCAGCAGCTGGACTAGCGGGGGGGCAGTCACCGGGGAGCTGTTTTTT
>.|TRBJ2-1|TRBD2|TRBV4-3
CASSPWGGTNEQFF
TGCGCCAGCAGCCCATGGGGGGGTACTAATGAGCAGTTCTTC
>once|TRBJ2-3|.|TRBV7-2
CASSLQDSTQYF
TGTGCCAGCAGCCTACAGGACAGTACGCAGTATTTT
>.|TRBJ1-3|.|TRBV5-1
CASSLAAGIGQGGNTIYF
TGCGCCAGCAGCTTGGCCGCAGGGATCGGCCAAGGAGGAAACACCATATATTTT
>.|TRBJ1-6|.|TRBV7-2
CASTRGVRGVSPLHF
TGTGCCAGCACCCGTGGGGTACGGGGGGTTTCACCCCTCCACTTT
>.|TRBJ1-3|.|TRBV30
CAWTIGSGNTIYF
TGTGCCTGGACTATCGGGTCTGGAAACACCATATATTTT
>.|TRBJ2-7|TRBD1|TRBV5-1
CASSKGQGTYEQYF
TGCGCCAGCAGCAAAGGACAGGGGACCTACGAGCAGTACTTC
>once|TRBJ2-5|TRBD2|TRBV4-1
CASSQESSGVRKTQYF
TGCGCCAGCAGCCAAGAGTCCAGCGGGGTTCGTAAGACCCAGTACTTC
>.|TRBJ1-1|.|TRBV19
CASSPDTGNTEAFF
TGTGCCAGTAGTCCGGACACTGGGAACACTGAAGCTTTCTTT
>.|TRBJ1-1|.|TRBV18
CASSPQTTGYEAFF
TGTGCCAGCTCACCACAGACAACAGGGTATGAAGCTTTCTTT
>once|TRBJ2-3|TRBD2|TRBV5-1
CASSDRPLAGGSTDTQYF
TGCGCCAGCAGCGACCGCCCCCTAGCGGGGGGTAGCACAGATACGCAGTATTTT
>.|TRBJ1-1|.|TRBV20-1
CRAQGATEAFF
TGCAGGGCACAGGGAGCCACTGAAGCTTTCTTT
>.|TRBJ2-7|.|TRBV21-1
CASSRGTFLGAEQYF
TGTGCCAGCAGCAGGGGGACTTTCCTCGGGGCCGAGCAGTACTTC
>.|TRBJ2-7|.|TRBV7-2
CASSLAGQATYEQYF
TGTGCCAGCAGCTTAGCCGGACAAGCAACCTACGAGCAGTACTTC
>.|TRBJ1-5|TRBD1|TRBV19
CASKEGAYSNQPQHF
TGTGCCAGTAAGGAGGGGGCTTATAGCAATCAGCCCCAGCATTTT
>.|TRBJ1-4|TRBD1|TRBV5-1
CASSLGQGAREKLFF
TGCGCCAGCAGCTTGGGGCAGGGGGCGCGTGAAAAACTGTTTTTT
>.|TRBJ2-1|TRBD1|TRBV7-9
CASSTSGTEKYNEQFF
TGTGCCAGCAGCACCTCCGGGACAGAAAAGTACAATGAGCAGTTCTTC
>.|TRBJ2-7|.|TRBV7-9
CASSSYLYEQYF
TGTGCCAGCAGCTCCTATCTCTACGAGCAGTACTTC
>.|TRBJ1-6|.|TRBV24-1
CATDGGTSSYNSPLHF
TGTGCCACAGACGGGGGGACAAGCTCCTATAATTCACCCCTCCACTTT
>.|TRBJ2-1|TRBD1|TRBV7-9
CASSLRDRGENEQFF
TGTGCCAGCAGCCTCCGGGACAGGGGTGAGAATGAGCAGTTCTTC
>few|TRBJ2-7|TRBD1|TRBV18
CASSPMAGGSYEQYF
TGTGCCAGCTCACCTATGGCAGGGGGCTCCTACGAGCAGTACTTC
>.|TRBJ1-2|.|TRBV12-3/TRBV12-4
CASSLGGSYGYTF
TGTGCCAGCAGTTTAGGCGGATCCTATGGCTACACCTTC
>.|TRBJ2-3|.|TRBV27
CASSFIGDTQYF
TGTGCCAGCAGTTTTATCGGGGATACGCAGTATTTT
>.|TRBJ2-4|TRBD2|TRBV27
CASRLAGGLAKNIQYF
TGTGCCAGCAGATTAGCGGGGGGGCTTGCCAAAAACATTCAGTACTTC
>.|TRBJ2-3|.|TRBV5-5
CASSARQSTDTQYF
TGTGCCAGCAGCGCCCGACAGAGCACAGATACGCAGTATTTT
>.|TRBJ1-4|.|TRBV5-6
CASSLFAGAREKLFF
TGTGCCAGCAGCTTGTTCGCGGGGGCCCGAGAAAAACTGTTTTTT
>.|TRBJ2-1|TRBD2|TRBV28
CASSLLRGLAFYNEQFF
TGTGCCAGCAGTTTATTAAGGGGACTAGCGTTCTACAATGAGCAGTTCTTC
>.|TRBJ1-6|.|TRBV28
CASSPNFPLFNSPLHF
TGTGCCAGCAGCCCAAACTTTCCATTGTTTAATTCACCCCTCCACTTT
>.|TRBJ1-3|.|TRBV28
CASSLADSSGNTIYF
TGTGCCAGCAGTTTAGCCGACAGCTCTGGAAACACCATATATTTT
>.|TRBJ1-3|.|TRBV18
CASSPRGNSGNTIYF
TGTGCCAGCTCACCAAGGGGAAATTCTGGAAACACCATATATTTT
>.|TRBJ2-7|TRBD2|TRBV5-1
CASSLGSGSYEQYF
TGCGCCAGCAGCTTGGGTAGCGGGAGTTACGAGCAGTACTTC
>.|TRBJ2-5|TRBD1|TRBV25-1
CASRNRGPETQYF
TGTGCCAGCAGGAACAGGGGGCCTGAGACCCAGTACTTC
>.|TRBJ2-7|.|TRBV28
CASSLPYEQYF
TGTGCCAGCAGTCTCCCCTACGAGCAGTACTTC
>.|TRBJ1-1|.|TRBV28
CASSKGQNTEAFF
TGTGCCAGCAGCAAAGGACAGAACACTGAAGCTTTCTTT
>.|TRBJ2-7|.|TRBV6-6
CASLGFTYEQYF
TGTGCCAGCCTCGGGTTTACCTACGAGCAGTACTTC